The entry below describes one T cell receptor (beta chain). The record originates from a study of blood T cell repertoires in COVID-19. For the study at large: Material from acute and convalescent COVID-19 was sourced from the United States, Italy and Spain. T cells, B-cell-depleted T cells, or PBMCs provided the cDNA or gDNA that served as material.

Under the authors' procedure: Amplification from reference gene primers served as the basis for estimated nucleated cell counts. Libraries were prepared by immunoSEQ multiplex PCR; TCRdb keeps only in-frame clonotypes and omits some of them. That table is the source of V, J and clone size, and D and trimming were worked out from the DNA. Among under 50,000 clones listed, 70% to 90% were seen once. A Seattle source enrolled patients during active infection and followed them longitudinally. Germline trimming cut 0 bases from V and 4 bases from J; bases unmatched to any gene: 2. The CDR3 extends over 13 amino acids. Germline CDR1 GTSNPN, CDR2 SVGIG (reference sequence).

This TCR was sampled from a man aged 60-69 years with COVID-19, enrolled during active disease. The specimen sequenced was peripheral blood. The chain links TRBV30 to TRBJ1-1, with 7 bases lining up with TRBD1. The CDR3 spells CAWSVNRGTEAFF. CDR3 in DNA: TGTGCCTGGAGTGTAAACAGGGGCACTGAAGCTTTCTTT.